The rows below give T cell receptor beta chains drawn from one sample of a study of T cells in Graves' hyperthyroidism and ophthalmopathy. TCRdb used MiXCR to reprocess the multiplex PCR reads, holding one entry per CDR3 protein. The table records more than 500,000 distinct CDR3 sequences, 12% to 15% of them present only once. The sequencing sample was made of blood. Receptors originate from a woman aged 40 to 49 with Graves' hyperthyroidism. The CDR3 runs from the conserved cysteine through the conserved F or W. D genes are given only for firm matches. A clone size is listed for some rows: how often the clone was seen (once, few, many), or a class if it is expanded.

size	V	D	J	CDR3	DNA
many	TRBV12-3/TRBV12-4	TRBD2	TRBJ2-7	CASSLRERNEQYF	TGTGCCAGCAGTTTGCGGGAGCGGAATGAGCAGTACTTC
many	TRBV20-1	NA	TRBJ2-7	CSASSGGYYEQYF	TGCAGTGCTAGCAGTGGAGGGTACTACGAGCAGTACTTC
NA	TRBV6-1	TRBD2	TRBJ2-1	CASAEGLAGVHPYNEQFF	TGTGCCAGCGCCGAAGGACTAGCGGGAGTTCACCCCTACAATGAGCAGTTCTTC
few	TRBV7-8	NA	TRBJ2-1	CASSLSTGDYNEQFF	TGTGCCAGCAGCTTATCGACAGGTGATTACAATGAGCAGTTCTTC
NA	TRBV20-1	NA	TRBJ2-7	CSARDLSSYEQYF	TGCAGTGCTAGAGATCTAAGCTCCTACGAGCAGTACTTC
many	TRBV7-2	NA	TRBJ2-1	CASSLGFRRGNEQFF	TGTGCCAGCAGCTTAGGTTTTAGAAGGGGGAATGAGCAGTTCTTC
many	TRBV3-1	NA	TRBJ2-7	CASSSPWVAEQYF	TGTGCCAGCAGCTCCCCTTGGGTTGCCGAGCAGTACTTC
few	TRBV27	NA	TRBJ1-1	CASRRETGNTEAFF	TGTGCCAGCAGACGCGAAACAGGGAACACTGAAGCTTTCTTT
few	TRBV29-1	TRBD2	TRBJ2-5	CSAGLQRESGETQYF	TGCAGCGCCGGCCTACAGCGGGAGTCCGGAGAGACCCAGTACTTC
NA	TRBV20-1	NA	TRBJ2-1	CSVRSADYNEQFF	TGCAGTGTCAGAAGCGCGGATTACAATGAGCAGTTCTTC
many	TRBV18	TRBD1	TRBJ2-7	CASSPGTAWVEQYF	TGTGCCAGCTCACCAGGGACAGCCTGGGTAGAGCAGTACTTC
NA	TRBV12-3/TRBV12-4	NA	TRBJ2-2	CASSLGEGRTGELFF	TGTGCCAGCAGTTTAGGAGAGGGACGGACCGGGGAGCTGTTTTTT
NA	TRBV5-1	NA	TRBJ2-2	CASSWRAGEGAGELFF	TGCGCCAGCAGCTGGCGGGCCGGAGAGGGCGCCGGGGAGCTGTTTTTT
few	TRBV7-9	NA	TRBJ2-7	CAIQGLSLGEQYF	TGTGCCATCCAGGGCCTCTCCTTGGGCGAGCAGTACTTC
NA	TRBV11-2	NA	TRBJ1-1	CASSLRGTFEYTEAFF	TGTGCCAGCAGCCTCCGGGGGACGTTTGAGTACACTGAAGCTTTCTTT
few	TRBV27	TRBD1	TRBJ1-2	CASRGTGEGYTF	TGTGCCAGCAGGGGGACAGGGGAAGGCTACACCTTC
few	TRBV28	NA	TRBJ1-3	CASSFKFSGNTIYF	TGTGCCAGCAGTTTTAAATTCTCTGGAAACACCATATATTTT
many	TRBV10-2	TRBD1	TRBJ2-3	CASSDRGKGTDTQYF	TGCGCCAGCAGTGACAGGGGGAAAGGCACAGATACGCAGTATTTT
many	TRBV6-1	NA	TRBJ2-1	CASSPRDLGNEQFF	TGTGCCAGCAGTCCCCGGGACTTGGGCAATGAGCAGTTCTTC
NA	TRBV29-1	TRBD1	TRBJ2-7	CSVEVRQGASYEQYF	TGCAGCGTTGAAGTCAGGCAGGGGGCGTCGTACGAGCAGTACTTC
few	TRBV29-1	TRBD1	TRBJ2-5	CSVGAGTGYETQYF	TGCAGCGTCGGAGCCGGGACAGGGTACGAGACCCAGTACTTC
many	TRBV6-2/TRBV6-3	NA	TRBJ2-1	CASSYKSGLRNEQFF	TGTGCCAGCAGTTACAAGAGCGGCTTAAGGAATGAGCAGTTCTTC